The 5 T cell receptor beta chains below were found in one sample sequenced in a study of Graves' ophthalmopathy and Graves' hyperthyroidism. The study amplified TCR beta CDR3 regions using RNA transcripts. An opening RT-PCR round employed HTBI primers and preceded a second-round multiplex PCR. Using its own MiXCR run on the multiplex PCR reads, TCRdb lists one record per CDR3 protein. This table holds almost 400,000 distinct CDR3 sequences, approximately 20% found once. Sample: peripheral blood. The receptors shown here come from a woman under 30 with Graves' ophthalmopathy.

The chain couples TRBV7-9 to TRBJ2-7, with D possibly TRBD1 on 5 matching bases. Germline V gene sequence: CDR1 SEHNR, CDR2 FQNEAQ (reference sequence). This CDR3 is built from 15 residues. Trimming took off 0 bases at V and 4 bases at J, with 13 bases between the two ends. CDR3 sequence reads: CASSLALGREYEQYF. In DNA form, the CDR3 reads TGTGCCAGCAGCTTAGCGCTCGGCAGGGAATACGAGCAGTACTTC.

The sample holds many counts of this clonotype. This chain joins TRBV14 and TRBJ2-7; D unresolved. From germline, CDR1 is SGHDN and CDR2 FVKESK. CDR3 size: 15 residues. V lost 4 bases to trimming and J lost 4 bases, with 17 bases between them. CDR3 sequence (DNA): TGTGCCAGCAGCCCTCCCCATAGATCTTTTTACGAGCAGTACTTC. This sequence encodes CASSPPHRSFYEQYF.

This clonotype has at least ten counts. V and J are TRBV2 and TRBJ2-7, with a tentative D call TRBD2 (6 bases). V shed 7 bases and J shed 1 base, with 17 bases lying between them. There are 15 residues in the CDR3. CDR1 is SNHLY, CDR2 FYNNEI, per germline. In nucleotides, the CDR3 is TGTGCCAGCAAACCCGGGACTTTCAGTTCCTACGAGCAGTACTTC. Its protein product is CASKPGTFSSYEQYF.

This clonotype was seen a handful of times. The gene calls are TRBV6-5 and TRBJ2-7; 10 bases align to TRBD2. CDR1 and CDR2 (germline): MNHEY, SVGAGI. The CDR3 runs 17 residues. Trimming removed 6 bases from V and 4 bases from J; junction bases left unmatched: 15. CDR3 sequence: CASSPSIMGAGGYEQYF. DNA of the CDR3: TGTGCCAGCAGCCCCTCGATAATGGGAGCGGGAGGGTACGAGCAGTACTTC.

This clonotype occurred many times. This chain links TRBV18 with TRBJ1-1; D is unclear. Trimming left V 3 bases short and J 2 bases short, with 13 bases between. This CDR3 is built from 15 residues. Per germline, CDR1 KGHSH and CDR2 LQKENI. The CDR3 DNA reads as TGTGCCAGCTCACCTCAGATAGATATCAACACTGAAGCTTTCTTT. Translating it yields CASSPQIDINTEAFF.